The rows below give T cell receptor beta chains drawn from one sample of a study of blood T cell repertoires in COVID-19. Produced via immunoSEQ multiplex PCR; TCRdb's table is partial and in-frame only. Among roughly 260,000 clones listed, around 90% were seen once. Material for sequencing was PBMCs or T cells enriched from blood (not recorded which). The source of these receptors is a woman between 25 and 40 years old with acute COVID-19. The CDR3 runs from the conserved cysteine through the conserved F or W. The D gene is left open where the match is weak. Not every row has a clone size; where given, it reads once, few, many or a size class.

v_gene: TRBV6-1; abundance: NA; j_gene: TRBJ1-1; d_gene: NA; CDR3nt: TGTGCCAGCAGTGAAGAGCGGAGCAGGAAAGCTTTCTTT; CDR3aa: CASSEERSRKAFF
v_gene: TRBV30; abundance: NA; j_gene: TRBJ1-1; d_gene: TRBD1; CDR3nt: TGTGCCTGGAGCCGAACAGGGGGTAGGACTGAAGCTTTCTTT; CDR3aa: CAWSRTGGRTEAFF
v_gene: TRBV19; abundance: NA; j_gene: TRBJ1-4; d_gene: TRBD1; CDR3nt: TGTGCCAGTAGTATAATGTTGAGGGACAGGTTTGAAAAACTGTTTTTT; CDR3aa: CASSIMLRDRFEKLFF
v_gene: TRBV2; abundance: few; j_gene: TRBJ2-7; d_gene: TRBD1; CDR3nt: TGTGCCAGCAGTCCCCGGACAGGTTCATACGAGCAGTACTTC; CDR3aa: CASSPRTGSYEQYF
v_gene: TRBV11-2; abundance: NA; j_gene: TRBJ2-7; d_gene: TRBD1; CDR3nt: TGTGCCAGCATCCGGGGTTCGGGACAGGCCCTTAGGGAGCAGTACTTC; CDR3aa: CASIRGSGQALREQYF
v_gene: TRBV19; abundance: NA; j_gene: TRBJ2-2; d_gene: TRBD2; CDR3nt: TGTGCCAGTAGTAGACGGAGTCAGCGGGGGACGGTCGGGGAGCTGTTTTTT; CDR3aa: CASSRRSQRGTVGELFF
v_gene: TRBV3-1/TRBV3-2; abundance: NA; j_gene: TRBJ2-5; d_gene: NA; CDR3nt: TGTGCCAGCAGCCACACAGGGAACCAAGAGACCCAGTACTTC; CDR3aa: CASSHTGNQETQYF
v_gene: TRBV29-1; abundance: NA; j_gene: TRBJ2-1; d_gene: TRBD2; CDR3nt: TGCAGCGTCCTACTAGCGTACGGGGGTGAGCAGTTCTTC; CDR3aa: CSVLLAYGGEQFF
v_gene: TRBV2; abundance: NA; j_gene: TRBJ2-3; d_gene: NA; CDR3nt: TGTGCCAGCAGTGAAGACATCACAGATACGCAGTATTTT; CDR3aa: CASSEDITDTQYF
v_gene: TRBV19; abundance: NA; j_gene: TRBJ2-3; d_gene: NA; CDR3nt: TGTGCCAGTAGTCGGAGATTGCAGGGGATTAGCACAGATACGCAGTATTTT; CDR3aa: CASSRRLQGISTDTQYF
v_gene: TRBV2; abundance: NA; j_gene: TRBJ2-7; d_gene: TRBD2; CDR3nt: TGTGCCAGCAGTGAAGAGACTAGCGGGGCGGAGTACGAGCAGTACTTC; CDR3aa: CASSEETSGAEYEQYF
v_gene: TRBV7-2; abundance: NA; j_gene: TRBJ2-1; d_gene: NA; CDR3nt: TGTGCCAGCAGCCGGTCCAGGGTCGATGAGCAGTTCTTC; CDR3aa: CASSRSRVDEQFF
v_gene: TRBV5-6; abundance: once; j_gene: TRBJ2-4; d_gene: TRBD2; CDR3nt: TGTGCCAGCAGCCGGACTAGCGACATTCAGTACTTC; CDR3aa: CASSRTSDIQYF
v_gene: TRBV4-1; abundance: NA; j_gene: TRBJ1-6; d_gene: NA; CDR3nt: TGCGCCAGCAGCCAAGATCGGGTAGGAAGGAATTCACCCCTCCACTTT; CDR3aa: CASSQDRVGRNSPLHF
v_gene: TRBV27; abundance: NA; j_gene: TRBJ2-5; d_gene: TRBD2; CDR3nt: TGTGCCAGCAGTCGCGCCGGGACTAGCGGGGAGACCCAGTACTTC; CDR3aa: CASSRAGTSGETQYF
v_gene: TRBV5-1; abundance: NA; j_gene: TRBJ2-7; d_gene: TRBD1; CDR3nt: TGCGCCAGCAGCATGGACAGGGGGCCCTACGAGCAGTACTTC; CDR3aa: CASSMDRGPYEQYF
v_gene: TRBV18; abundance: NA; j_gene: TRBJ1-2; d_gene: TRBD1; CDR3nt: TGTGCCAGCTCACCAAGGACAGGGGGGGTTGGCTACACCTTC; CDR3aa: CASSPRTGGVGYTF
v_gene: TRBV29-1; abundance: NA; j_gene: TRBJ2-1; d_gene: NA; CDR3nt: TGCAGCGTGGCCAGCGGGTCCGCCTACAATGAGCAGTTCTTC; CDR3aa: CSVASGSAYNEQFF
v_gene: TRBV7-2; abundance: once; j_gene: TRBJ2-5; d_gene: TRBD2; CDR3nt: TGTGCCAGCAGCTGGGATACTAGCGGGACAGGTTTGCAAGAGACCCAGTACTTC; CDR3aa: CASSWDTSGTGLQETQYF
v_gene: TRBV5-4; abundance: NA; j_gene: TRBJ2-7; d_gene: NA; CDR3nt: TGTGCCAGCAGTACCGGGACTGACGTCTACGAGCAGTACTTC; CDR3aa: CASSTGTDVYEQYF
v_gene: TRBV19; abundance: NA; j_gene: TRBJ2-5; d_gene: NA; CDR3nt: TGTGCCAGTAGTATACGTTCGGGGGTATGGGAGACCCAGTACTTC; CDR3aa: CASSIRSGVWETQYF
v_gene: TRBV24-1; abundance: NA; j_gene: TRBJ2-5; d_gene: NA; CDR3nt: TGTGCCACCAGTGATGGGGCAGAAGAGACCCAGTACTTC; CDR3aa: CATSDGAEETQYF
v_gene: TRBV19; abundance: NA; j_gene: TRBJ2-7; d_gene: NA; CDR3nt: TGTGCCAGTAGTGCCTCGGGGGTCCACGAGCAGTACTTC; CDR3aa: CASSASGVHEQYF
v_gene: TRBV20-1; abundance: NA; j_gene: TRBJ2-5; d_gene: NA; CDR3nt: TGCAGTGCTAGTGGGGCTGGGGCCGTAGAGACCCAGTACTTC; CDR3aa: CSASGAGAVETQYF
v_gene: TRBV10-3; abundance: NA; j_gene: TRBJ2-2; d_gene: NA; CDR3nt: TGTGCCATCAGGCTGACAGAGAACACCGGGGAGCTGTTTTTT; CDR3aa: CAIRLTENTGELFF
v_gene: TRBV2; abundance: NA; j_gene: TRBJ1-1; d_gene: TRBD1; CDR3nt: TGTGCCAGCAGTGAAGCGTTCAGGGGGTCAGCTTTCTTT; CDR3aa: CASSEAFRGSAFF
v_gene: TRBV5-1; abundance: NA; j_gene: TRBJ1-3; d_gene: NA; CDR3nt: TGCGCCAGCAGCTTGGGGGCAGGGGCTGGAAACACCATATATTTT; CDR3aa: CASSLGAGAGNTIYF
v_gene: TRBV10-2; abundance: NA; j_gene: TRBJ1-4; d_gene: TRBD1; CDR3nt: TGCGCCAGCAGTGAGCCAAACACAGGGGGAGCTGGCGAAAAACTGTTTTTT; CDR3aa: CASSEPNTGGAGEKLFF
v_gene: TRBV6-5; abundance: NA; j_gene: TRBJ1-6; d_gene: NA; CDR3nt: TGTGCCAGCAGTTACTCGCGGAAGGGAGATTCACCCCTCCACTTT; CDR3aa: CASSYSRKGDSPLHF
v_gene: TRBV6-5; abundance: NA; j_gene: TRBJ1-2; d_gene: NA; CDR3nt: TGTGCCAGCAGATCTATGGACACGAACTATGGCTACACCTTC; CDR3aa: CASRSMDTNYGYTF
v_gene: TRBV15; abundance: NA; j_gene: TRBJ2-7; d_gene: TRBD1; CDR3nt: TGTGCCACCAGCAGAGAAACCCTATTAGGGGGCCCCTACGAGCAGTACTTC; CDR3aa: CATSRETLLGGPYEQYF
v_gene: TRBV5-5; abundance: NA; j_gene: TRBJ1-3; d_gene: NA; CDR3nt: TGTGCCAGCACCGGGTCGGTTCTCTCTGGAAACACCATATATTTT; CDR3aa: CASTGSVLSGNTIYF
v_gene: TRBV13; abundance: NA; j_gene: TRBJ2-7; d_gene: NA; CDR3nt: TGTGCCAGCAGCTCCAAATGGGGGGGCTTCGGGGACTACGAGCAGTACTTC; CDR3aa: CASSSKWGGFGDYEQYF
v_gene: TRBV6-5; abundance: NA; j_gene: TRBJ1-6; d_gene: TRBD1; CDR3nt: TGTGCCAGCACCAAGGGACAGTATAATTCACCCCTCCACTTT; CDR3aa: CASTKGQYNSPLHF
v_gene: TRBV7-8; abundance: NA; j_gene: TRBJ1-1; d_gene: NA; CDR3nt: TGTGCCAGCAGCCCGTCCCCGGGAGCGCATCGGAACACTGAAGCTTTCTTT; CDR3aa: CASSPSPGAHRNTEAFF
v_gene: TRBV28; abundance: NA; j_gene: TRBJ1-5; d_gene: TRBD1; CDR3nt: TGTGCCAGCAGAATGACAGGGGGTAATCAGCCCCAGCATTTT; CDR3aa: CASRMTGGNQPQHF
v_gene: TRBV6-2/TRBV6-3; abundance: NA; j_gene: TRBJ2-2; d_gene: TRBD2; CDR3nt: TGTGCCAGCAGTCCGGGGGGTCAAGTGAACACCGGGGAGCTGTTTTTT; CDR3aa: CASSPGGQVNTGELFF
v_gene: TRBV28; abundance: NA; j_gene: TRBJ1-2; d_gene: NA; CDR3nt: TGTGCCAGCAGTTTTCCCGACGGAGTCGATGGCTACACCTTC; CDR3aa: CASSFPDGVDGYTF
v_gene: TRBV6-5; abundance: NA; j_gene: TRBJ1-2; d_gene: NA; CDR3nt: TGTGCCAGCAGTCCGGACTATGGTGGCTACACCTTC; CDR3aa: CASSPDYGGYTF
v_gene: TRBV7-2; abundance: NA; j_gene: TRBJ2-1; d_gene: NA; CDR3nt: TGTGCCAGCAGCTTAGCCGACAGCTACAATGAGCAGTTCTTC; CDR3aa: CASSLADSYNEQFF
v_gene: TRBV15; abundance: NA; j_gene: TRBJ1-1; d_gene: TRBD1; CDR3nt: TGTGCCACCAGCGCTCAGGGGGGAACAGCTTTCTTT; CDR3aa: CATSAQGGTAFF
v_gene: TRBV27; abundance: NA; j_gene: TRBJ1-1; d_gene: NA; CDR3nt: TGTGCCAGCACCGGTAGGTCAGGGAACACTGAAGCTTTCTTT; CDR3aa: CASTGRSGNTEAFF
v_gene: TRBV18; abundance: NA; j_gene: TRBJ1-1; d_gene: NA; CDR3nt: TGTGCCAGCTCACCGGGAACAGGGCCTATGAACACTGAAGCTTTCTTT; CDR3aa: CASSPGTGPMNTEAFF
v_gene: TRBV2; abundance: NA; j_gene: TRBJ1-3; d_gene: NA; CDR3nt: TGTGCCAGCAGTGGAGACAGCCGCTCTGGAAACACCATATATTTT; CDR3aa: CASSGDSRSGNTIYF
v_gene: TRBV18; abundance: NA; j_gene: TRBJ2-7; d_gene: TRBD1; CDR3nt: TGTGCCAGCTCACGCGGACAGGGTGGCGGTACCTACGAGCAGTACTTC; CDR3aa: CASSRGQGGGTYEQYF
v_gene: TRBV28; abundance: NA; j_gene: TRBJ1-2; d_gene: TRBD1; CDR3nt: TGTGCCAGCAGTTTCCCTCCGGACAGGGTGAACGGCTACACCTTC; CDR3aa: CASSFPPDRVNGYTF
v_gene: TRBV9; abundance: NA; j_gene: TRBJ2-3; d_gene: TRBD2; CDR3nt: TGTGCCAGCAGCCCACAGGGACTAGCGGTTCCGTATTTT; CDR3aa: CASSPQGLAVPYF